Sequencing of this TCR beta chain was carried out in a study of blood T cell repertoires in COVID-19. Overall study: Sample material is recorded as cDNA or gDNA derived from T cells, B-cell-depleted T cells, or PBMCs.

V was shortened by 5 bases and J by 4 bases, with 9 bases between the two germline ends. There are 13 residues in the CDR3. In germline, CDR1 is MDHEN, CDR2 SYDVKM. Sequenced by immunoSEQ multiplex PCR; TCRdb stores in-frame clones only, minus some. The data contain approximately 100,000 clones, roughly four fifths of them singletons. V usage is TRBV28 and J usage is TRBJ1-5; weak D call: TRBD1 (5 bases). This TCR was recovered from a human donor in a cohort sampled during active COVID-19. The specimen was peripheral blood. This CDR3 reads CASSPGYNQPQHF. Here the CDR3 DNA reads TGTGCCAGCAGTCCAGGGTATAATCAGCCCCAGCATTTT.